These T cell receptor beta chains were read from a single sample in a study of cytomegalovirus exposure and HLA in healthy donors. This table comes from immunoSEQ multiplex PCR, and its TCRdb copy is limited to in-frame clones, with some not included. This sample has 60,000 to 65,000 clones, with 60% to 80% found just once. The sample was PBMCs. The receptors stem from a middle-aged woman in good health and CMV-seropositive. Each CDR3 is given with its conserved first and last residue. Each record gives: J gene, clone size, D gene, CDR3 length, V gene, CDR3 protein, CDR3 DNA. A D gene is named only where the DNA matches it firmly. Clone size is stated in some rows and not others, as once, few, many or a class when expanded.

TRBJ2-7 - - 12 TRBV27 CATSRNSYEQYF TGTGCCACCTCCCGTAATTCCTACGAGCAGTACTTC
TRBJ2-1 - TRBD2 14 TRBV7-2 CASRRGGAYNEQFF TGTGCCAGCAGGCGGGGGGGGGCCTACAATGAGCAGTTCTTC
TRBJ2-2 - TRBD1 19 TRBV7-3 CASSLKARHGTANTGELFF TGTGCCAGCAGCTTAAAAGCGAGGCACGGGACAGCGAACACCGGGGAGCTGTTTTTT
TRBJ1-2 once TRBD1 14 TRBV10-3 CAIKGDRGPYGYTF TGTGCCATCAAAGGGGACAGGGGCCCCTATGGCTACACCTTC
TRBJ2-3 - TRBD2 16 TRBV14 CASSQEARGGTDTQYF TGTGCCAGCAGCCAAGAAGCGCGCGGGGGGACAGATACGCAGTATTTT
TRBJ1-4 once TRBD1 15 TRBV5-6 CASSFKDRGYEKLFF TGTGCCAGCAGCTTCAAAGACAGGGGATATGAAAAACTGTTTTTT
TRBJ2-3 - TRBD1 15 TRBV7-9 CASSLGTVNTDTQYF TGTGCCAGCAGCCTTGGGACAGTTAATACAGATACGCAGTATTTT
TRBJ1-4 - - 13 TRBV5-4 CASSAAYNEKLFF TGTGCCAGCAGTGCGGCCTATAATGAAAAACTGTTTTTT
TRBJ2-1 - - 17 TRBV4-3 CASSPKGGGLGTNEQFF TGCGCCAGCAGCCCCAAGGGGGGGGGCCTTGGGACCAATGAGCAGTTCTTC
TRBJ2-7 - TRBD1 12 TRBV6-5 CASTGTDYEQYF TGTGCCAGCACCGGGACAGACTACGAGCAGTACTTC
TRBJ2-3 - TRBD2 17 TRBV10-1 CASSDPTSGEGTDTQYF TGCGCCAGCAGTGACCCTACCAGCGGGGAAGGAACAGATACGCAGTATTTT
TRBJ2-7 - TRBD2 16 TRBV27 CASSRLAGGLPDEQYF TGTGCCAGCAGTAGATTAGCGGGGGGCCTTCCTGACGAGCAGTACTTC
TRBJ2-2 - TRBD1 16 TRBV27 CASSLGWDRNTGELFF TGTGCCAGCAGTTTAGGATGGGACAGAAACACCGGGGAGCTGTTTTTT
TRBJ2-7 once TRBD1 15 TRBV11-2 CASSLRDRVTYEQYF TGTGCCAGCAGCTTACGGGACAGGGTAACCTACGAGCAGTACTTC
TRBJ1-2 - - 15 TRBV7-9 CASRPPGTRTLGYTF TGTGCCAGCAGGCCCCCGGGGACTAGGACATTAGGCTACACCTTC
TRBJ1-1 - - 14 TRBV9 CASSSQDRNTEAFF TGTGCCAGCAGCTCCCAGGACAGGAACACTGAAGCTTTCTTT
TRBJ1-1 - TRBD1 15 TRBV18 CASSWTGLMNTEAFF TGTGCCAGCTCCTGGACAGGACTCATGAACACTGAAGCTTTCTTT
TRBJ1-1 - TRBD1 12 TRBV29-1 CSVSGGGGEAFF TGCAGCGTTTCAGGGGGCGGCGGTGAAGCTTTCTTT
TRBJ2-3 few TRBD2 16 TRBV7-3 CASSLSAGGSTDTQYF TGTGCCAGCAGCTTATCCGCGGGGGGGAGCACAGATACGCAGTATTTT
TRBJ2-1 - TRBD2 20 TRBV5-4 CASSLSGLAGGMSSYNEQFF TGTGCCAGCAGCTTGTCGGGACTAGCGGGGGGGATGAGCTCCTACAATGAGCAGTTCTTC
TRBJ1-1 - - 13 TRBV6-5 CASSLVLNTEAFF TGTGCCAGCAGTTTAGTGTTGAACACTGAAGCTTTCTTT
TRBJ2-1 few TRBD1 15 TRBV2 CASSVRATGADEQFF TGTGCCAGCAGTGTAAGGGCGACAGGGGCGGATGAGCAGTTCTTC
TRBJ1-4 - - 15 TRBV5-5 CASTPSGDSLEKLFF TGTGCCAGCACCCCTTCCGGGGACTCCCTAGAAAAACTGTTTTTT
TRBJ2-7 - TRBD1 14 TRBV25-1 CASRTGTDPYEQYF TGTGCCAGCAGGACCGGGACAGATCCCTACGAGCAGTACTTC
TRBJ2-7 - - 12 TRBV29-1 CSVEKQGYEQYF TGCAGCGTTGAAAAGCAGGGCTACGAGCAGTACTTC
TRBJ2-7 - TRBD1 14 TRBV2 CASSDRGISYEQYF TGTGCCAGCAGTGACAGGGGGATCTCCTACGAGCAGTACTTC
TRBJ2-7 - - 15 TRBV7-2 CASSLRFQGRNEQYF TGTGCCAGCAGCTTAAGGTTTCAGGGAAGGAACGAGCAGTACTTC
TRBJ1-1 - - 13 TRBV30 CAWSVDRNTEAFF TGTGCCTGGAGTGTGGACAGGAACACTGAAGCTTTCTTT
TRBJ1-1 - - 16 TRBV18 CASFYLPTTGNTEAFF TGTGCCAGCTTTTATCTCCCGACAACCGGGAACACTGAAGCTTTCTTT
TRBJ2-7 - - 16 TRBV4-2 CASSQGALAYPYEQYF TGTGCCAGCAGCCAAGGGGCACTAGCTTACCCCTACGAGCAGTACTTC
TRBJ1-2 - TRBD1 15 TRBV7-9 CASSLTGAANYGYTF TGTGCCAGCAGCCTAACAGGGGCAGCTAACTATGGCTACACCTTC
TRBJ1-5 - - 17 TRBV14 CASSQDLADYSNQPQHF TGTGCCAGCAGCCAAGATTTGGCAGATTATAGCAATCAGCCCCAGCATTTT
TRBJ2-6 - - 16 TRBV12-5 CASGLPTGSGANVLTF TGTGCTAGTGGTTTGCCAACAGGGTCCGGGGCCAACGTCCTGACTTTC
TRBJ1-2 - TRBD1 12 TRBV2 CASGTGAYGYTF TGTGCCAGCGGAACAGGGGCCTATGGCTACACCTTC
TRBJ1-2 - - 16 TRBV5-6 CASSLVQGRNLYGYTF TGTGCCAGCAGCTTGGTCCAGGGAAGAAATCTCTATGGCTACACCTTC
TRBJ1-1 - - 12 TRBV19 CASSRSGTEAFF TGTGCCAGTAGTCGGTCGGGGACTGAAGCTTTCTTT
TRBJ1-5 - - 14 TRBV4-1 CASSQGDTNQPQHF TGCGCCAGCAGCCAAGGGGACACTAATCAGCCCCAGCATTTT
TRBJ2-7 - - 15 TRBV1 CTSSQDQGPLYEQYF TGCACCAGCAGCCAAGACCAGGGGCCACTCTACGAGCAGTACTTC
TRBJ1-5 - - 14 TRBV7-8 CASSLVAANQPQHF TGTGCCAGCAGCTTAGTGGCGGCGAATCAGCCCCAGCATTTT
TRBJ1-5 - TRBD1 16 TRBV18 CASSPGQGAANQPQHF TGTGCCAGCTCACCTGGACAGGGGGCCGCAAATCAGCCCCAGCATTTT
TRBJ2-1 - - 11 TRBV27 CASSIENEQFF TGTGCCAGCAGTATCGAGAATGAGCAGTTCTTC
TRBJ2-1 few TRBD2 14 TRBV6-6 CASSYGLAGNEQFF TGTGCCAGCAGTTACGGGCTAGCGGGGAATGAGCAGTTCTTC